The 27 T cell receptor beta chains in this list originate from one sample, sequenced in a study of blood T cell repertoires in COVID-19. Clones were sequenced by immunoSEQ multiplex PCR, and TCRdb holds only the in-frame ones, with some missing. The sample has some 160,000 clones, around 89% seen once. The specimen was PBMCs or T cells enriched from blood (not recorded which). These receptors originate from a woman between 45 and 60 years old who had recovered from COVID-19.

This clone was counted a few times. The V gene is TRBV4-1, the J gene TRBJ1-6; TRBD1 aligns across 7 bases. The CDR3 runs 16 residues. V lost 3 bases, J lost 10 bases, and 12 bases stayed unmatched. Germline assignment: CDR1 MGHRA and CDR2 YSYEKL. CDR3 DNA sequence: TGCGCCAGCAGCCATCCCGAGAGGACAGGTCCGTCACCCCTCCACTTT. Protein: CASSHPERTGPSPLHF.

V and J are TRBV5-1 and TRBJ2-5; D may be TRBD1 (6 bases). Looked up from germline, CDR1 is SGHRS and CDR2 is YFSETQ. The V and J ends lost 0 bases and 5 bases respectively, with 11 bases between them. The CDR3 runs to 14 residues. CDR3 residues: CASSLDRVRETQYF. CDR3 coding DNA: TGCGCCAGCAGCTTGGACAGGGTAAGGGAGACCCAGTACTTC. Based on the CDR3 plus reference TRBV5-1 and TRBJ2-5, the full variable domain is KAGVTQTPRYLIKTRGQQVTLSCSPISGHRSVSWYQQTPGQGLQFLFEYFSETQRNKGNFPGRFSGRQFSNSRSEMNVSTLELGDSALYLCASSLDRVRETQYFGPGTRLLVL.

The chain combines TRBV11-3 with TRBJ2-7; D is possibly TRBD1 (8 bases). The V end was cut by 4 bases, the J end by 1 base, with 17 bases between. The CDR3 loop spans 16 amino acids. The germline gives CDR1 SGHNT, CDR2 YENEEA. CDR3: CASSSGGGQGSYEQYF. The CDR3, as DNA: TGTGCCAGCAGCTCGGGGGGCGGACAGGGTTCCTACGAGCAGTACTTC.

V is TRBV5-6 and J is TRBJ2-5; 9 nucleotides align to TRBD1. The germline V gene encodes CDR1 SGHDT and CDR2 YYEEEE. CDR3 length: 15 residues. V gave up 0 bases and J gave up 2 bases; unmatched junction bases: 2. The CDR3 sequence is CASSLAGQGQETQYF. The CDR3 nucleotides read TGTGCCAGCAGCTTGGCCGGACAGGGGCAAGAGACCCAGTACTTC.

This clone occurred once. The chain links TRBV11-3 to TRBJ2-2; TRBD2 might be the D (5 bases). This CDR3 region has 17 residues. CDR1 and CDR2 (germline): SGHNT, YENEEA. V was clipped by 5 bases and J by 2 bases, with 18 bases between them. CDR3 nucleotide sequence: TGTGCCAGCAGCCCGTCGCGGAGGTGGGGAAACACCGGGGAGCTGTTTTTT. Translating it yields CASSPSRRWGNTGELFF.

The rearrangement links TRBV6-6 to TRBJ1-2, with D possibly being TRBD1 (6 bases). The CDR3 runs 17 residues. Deletions cut 6 bases from V and 2 bases from J, with 22 bases between. Germline V lookup: CDR1 MNHNY, CDR2 SVGAGI (reference sequence). In nucleotides, the CDR3 is TGTGCCAGCAGCCGACATTTCCGGGACAAACTAAACTATGGCTACACCTTC. It is translated as CASSRHFRDKLNYGYTF.

The J gene is TRBJ2-1, the V gene TRBV11-3, with TRBD2 matching 13 bases. V lost 1 base to trimming and J lost 9 bases; unmatched junction nucleotides: 12. Germline values: CDR1 SGHNT, CDR2 YENEEA. The CDR3 sequence is 18 residues long. CDR3 loop: CASSLGFRRTSGGGEQFF. In DNA, the CDR3 is TGTGCCAGCAGCTTAGGGTTTAGGAGGACTAGCGGGGGTGGTGAGCAGTTCTTC.

This sequence joins TRBV7-3 and TRBJ2-5; tentative D call: TRBD2 (5 bases). The V end was cut by 5 bases, the J end by 2 bases, with 6 bases between. Germline assignment: CDR1 SGHTA and CDR2 FQGTGA. The CDR3 has 12 amino acids. The CDR3 region has the DNA TGTGCCAGCAGCCGGGGTCAAGAGACCCAGTACTTC. Translated, it gives CASSRGQETQYF.

The J gene is TRBJ2-1, the V gene TRBV5-1; tentative D call: TRBD2 (5 bases). V dropped 2 bases and J dropped 5 bases, with 5 bases sitting between them. Germline V CDR1 and CDR2: SGHRS, YFSETQ. This CDR3 contains 12 residues. CDR3 bases: TGCGCCAGCAGCTTCGGGGACAATGAGCAGTTCTTC. It yields the protein CASSFGDNEQFF.

The genes are TRBV6-5 and TRBJ1-2; 12 bases fit TRBD1. This CDR3 region has 14 residues. CDR1 is MNHEY, CDR2 SVGAGI, per germline. V lost 7 bases, J lost 7 bases, and 7 bases stayed unmatched. CDR3 in DNA: TGTGCCAGCACCCAGGGACAGGGGGCCGCTGGCTACACCTTC. As protein: CASTQGQGAAGYTF.

The chain is built from TRBV24-1 and TRBJ2-3; 7 bases are shared with TRBD1. Trimming removed 0 bases from V and 0 bases from J; junction bases left unmatched: 5. CDR1 and CDR2 (germline): KGHDR, SFDVKD. The CDR3 is 17 residues long. CDR3 region: CATSDLWQGESTDTQYF. The CDR3 coding sequence is TGTGCCACCAGTGATTTGTGGCAGGGGGAAAGCACAGATACGCAGTATTTT.

The chain employs TRBV9 and TRBJ2-1, with D unresolved. Germline loops: CDR1 SGDLS, CDR2 YYNGEE. Trimming removed 0 bases from V and 7 bases from J, with 17 bases in between. This CDR3 is built from 16 residues. In DNA, the CDR3 is TGTGCCAGCAGCGTAGCTGACTCCCTCGCTTCTAATGAGCAGTTCTTC. Amino acids: CASSVADSLASNEQFF.

As concerns this clone: Other DNA sequences of this sample code for an identical CDR3. V is TRBV12-3 or TRBV12-4 and J is TRBJ1-1; 8 bases map to TRBD1. V was pared by 1 base and J by 6 bases, with 1 base of the junction left unmatched. The CDR3 contains 13 residues. The CDR3 bases are TGTGCCAGCAGTTTAGACAGGGGGGCTGAAGCTTTCTTT. Protein product: CASSLDRGAEAFF.

V and J are TRBV7-8 and TRBJ1-1; 10 nucleotides align to TRBD1. Germline assignment: CDR1 SGHVS and CDR2 FQNEAQ. V lost 4 bases to trimming and J lost 3 bases; unmatched junction nucleotides: 5. This CDR3 region has 15 residues. CDR3 loop: CASSYDRGPYTEAFF. CDR3 nucleotide sequence: TGTGCCAGCAGCTATGACAGGGGGCCATACACTGAAGCTTTCTTT.

In its sample, this clone was seen a few times. The rearrangement links TRBV11-3 to TRBJ2-7; 7 positions agree with TRBD2. CDR3 length equals 15 residues. Germline V gene data show CDR1 as SGHNT and CDR2 as YENEEA. J was trimmed by 0 bases and V by 5 bases; bases with no gene match: 7. CDR3 DNA: TGTGCCAGCAGCGCCCCTGGGGACTACTCCTACGAGCAGTACTTC. This sequence encodes CASSAPGDYSYEQYF.

This chain connects TRBV5-1 to TRBJ1-5; D remains unclear. The V end lost 0 bases, the J end lost 4 bases, and 5 bases lay between the germline ends. CDR1 and CDR2 from the germline V gene are SGHRS and YFSETQ. The CDR3 has 13 amino acids. The CDR3: CASSLDVNQPQHF. The CDR3 nucleotides read TGCGCCAGCAGCTTGGATGTAAATCAGCCCCAGCATTTT.

CDR3 in DNA: TGTGCCAGCAGCTTCAGGGGCAAGGGTGAGGGAGCTTTCTTT. Translation gives CASSFRGKGEGAFF. The chain uses TRBV7-2 and TRBJ1-1, with D perhaps TRBD1 (6 bases). This CDR3 contains 14 residues. V lost 3 bases and J 10 bases, leaving 18 bases between the germline ends. Germline CDR1 reads SGHTA; CDR2 reads FQGNSA.

The gene calls are TRBV11-3 and TRBJ2-7; D might be TRBD2 (6 bases). Germline V CDR1 and CDR2: SGHNT, YENEEA. V was shortened by 3 bases and J by 4 bases, with 13 bases between the two germline ends. This CDR3 comprises 14 residues. The CDR3 DNA is TGTGCCAGCAGCTTTAATAGCGGCCGTTACGAGCAGTACTTC. Protein product: CASSFNSGRYEQYF.

This chain connects TRBV11-2 to TRBJ1-6; 8 nucleotides line up with TRBD1. Germline trimming cut 3 bases from V and 6 bases from J; bases unmatched to any gene: 10. CDR1 is SGHAT and CDR2 is FQNNGV in the germline V gene. The CDR3 has 17 residues. CDR3 residues: CASSFRTGINPNSPLHF. The CDR3 DNA reads TGTGCCAGCAGCTTCCGGACAGGGATTAATCCTAATTCACCCCTCCACTTT.

This chain links TRBV7-9 with TRBJ1-1; D call uncertain. Per germline, CDR1 SEHNR and CDR2 FQNEAQ (reference sequence). V dropped 5 bases and J dropped 2 bases, with 12 bases sitting between them. This CDR3 is built from 14 residues. The CDR3, as DNA: TGTGCCAGCAGCCAACGGGTTGGTAACACTGAAGCTTTCTTT. It encodes CASSQRVGNTEAFF.

The CDR3 DNA reads TGCGCCAGCAGCCAGTTTCTCGGGGAGGAAAAACTGTTTTTT. It is translated as CASSQFLGEEKLFF. V and J are TRBV4-3 and TRBJ1-4; D uncertain. CDR1 is LGHNA and CDR2 is YSLEER in the germline V gene. Trimming shortened V by 3 bases and J by 8 bases, and 13 bases separated the two germline ends. The CDR3 covers 14 residues.

The V and J genes are TRBV4-3 and TRBJ2-3; D ambiguous. Trimming left V 0 bases short and J 7 bases short, with 8 bases between. This CDR3 has 13 residues. The germline V gene encodes CDR1 LGHNA and CDR2 YSLEER. Here the CDR3 DNA reads TGCGCCAGCAGCCAAGATCGGCGGTATACGCAGTATTTT. It is translated as CASSQDRRYTQYF.

The table lists this clone with a few counts. V gene TRBV9 combines with J gene TRBJ2-7; 11 nucleotides align to TRBD1. The CDR3 is 15 amino acids. Germline V lookup: CDR1 SGDLS, CDR2 YYNGEE. V lost 1 base and J lost 3; bases outside the gene matches: 3. DNA for the CDR3: TGTGCCAGCAGCGTAACCGGGACAGGGGGCTACGAGCAGTACTTC. Protein product: CASSVTGTGGYEQYF.

The chain uses TRBV24-1 and TRBJ1-4; 9 positions agree with TRBD1. CDR3 length equals 15 residues. Trimming took 2 bases from V and 6 from J; bases not matched to a gene: 3. Germline CDR1 is KGHDR and CDR2 is SFDVKD. The CDR3 sequence is CATSDSRTGDEKLFF. The CDR3 bases are TGTGCCACCAGTGATTCGCGGACAGGGGATGAAAAACTGTTTTTT.

The rearrangement joins TRBV4-3 to TRBJ2-7; 11 bases align to TRBD1. The CDR3 loop spans 17 amino acids. With 1 base clipped from V and 3 bases from J, the junction kept 8 bases outside the gene matches. The germline gives CDR1 LGHNA, CDR2 YSLEER. The CDR3 DNA sequence: TGCGCCAGCAGCCAAGGATGGGCCGGGACAGGGGGCTACGAGCAGTACTTC. Encoded protein: CASSQGWAGTGGYEQYF.

This rearrangement joins TRBV7-9 to TRBJ2-7; 11 bases fit TRBD1. The CDR3 sequence is 15 residues long. Germline CDR1 is SEHNR and CDR2 is FQNEAQ (reference sequence). V was pared by 5 bases and J by 9 bases, with 12 bases of the junction left unmatched. CDR3: CASSPGTGGFDLQYF. As DNA, the CDR3 is TGTGCCAGCAGCCCCGGGACAGGGGGGTTCGATTTGCAGTACTTC.

This chain connects TRBV28 to TRBJ1-4; possibly TRBD1 for D (6 bases). This CDR3 contains 14 residues. V was pared by 4 bases and J by 7 bases, with 13 bases between. Germline CDR1 reads MDHEN; CDR2 reads SYDVKM. In nucleotides, the CDR3 is TGTGCCAGCAGTTCGCAGGGGCTCGGTGAAAAACTGTTTTTT. The encoded protein is CASSSQGLGEKLFF.